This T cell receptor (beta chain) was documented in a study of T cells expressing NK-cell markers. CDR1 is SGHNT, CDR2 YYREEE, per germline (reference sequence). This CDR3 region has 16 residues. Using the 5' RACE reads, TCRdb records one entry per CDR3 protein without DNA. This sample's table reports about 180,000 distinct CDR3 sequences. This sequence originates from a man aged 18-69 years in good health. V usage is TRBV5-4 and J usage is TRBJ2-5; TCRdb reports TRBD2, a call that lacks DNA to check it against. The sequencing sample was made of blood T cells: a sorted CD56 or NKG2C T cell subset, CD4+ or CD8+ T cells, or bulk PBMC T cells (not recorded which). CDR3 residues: CASSPGLLAGEETQYF.